A single sample is the source of the 18 T cell receptor beta chains below, sequenced in a study of a mutant IDH1 vaccine in newly diagnosed glioma. The time point here: week 35, safety follow-up. It was 300 ug of mutant IDH1 20-mer peptide that made up each vaccine dose, given with topical imiquimod. These TCRs are of unknown antigen specificity. TCRdb's copy holds only in-frame clones and misses some; the assay was immunoSEQ multiplex PCR. Among approximately 31,000 clones, about four fifths were seen once, and the ten largest hold around 6.8%. The material sequenced was PBMCs, taken from a glioma patient whose treatment included an IDH1 peptide vaccine. The origin of the receptors is a woman aged 18-30 years with glioma.

Written as DNA, the CDR3 is TGTGCCAGCAGCTTAGCTGCTGAGCAGTTCTTC. Protein sequence: CASSLAAEQFF. J is TRBJ2-1 and V is TRBV7-8; no firm D call. Germline CDR1 and CDR2: SGHVS and FQNEAQ. The CDR3 extends over 11 amino acids. The V end lost 0 bases, the J end lost 9 bases, and 3 bases lay between the germline ends.

The chain links TRBV5-1 to TRBJ1-1; D is unresolved. The CDR3 contains 15 residues. Trimming took off 2 bases at V and 3 bases at J, with 14 bases between the two ends. CDR1 is SGHRS and CDR2 is YFSETQ in the germline V gene. The CDR3 DNA is TGCGCCAGCAGCTTCTCGGGCCCCCGGGACACTGAAGCTTTCTTT. Protein product: CASSFSGPRDTEAFF.

The V and J genes are TRBV4-3 and TRBJ2-7; 7 bases are shared with TRBD1. After removal of 5 bases from V and 3 bases from J, the junction contained 10 bases not matched to a gene. Germline assignment: CDR1 LGHNA and CDR2 YSLEER. This CDR3 contains 15 residues. The CDR3 loop is CASSYQRQGFYEQYF. In DNA, the CDR3 is TGCGCCAGCAGCTATCAAAGACAGGGATTCTACGAGCAGTACTTC.

The chain links TRBV7-8 to TRBJ1-4; D gene ambiguous. Per the germline V gene, CDR1 is SGHVS and CDR2 is FQNEAQ. The V end lost 3 bases, the J end lost 7 bases, and 12 bases lay between the germline ends. The CDR3 sequence is 14 residues long. CDR3 nucleotides: TGTGCCAGCAGCTTCCGGGAAGGCTTTGAAAAACTGTTTTTT. Its protein product is CASSFREGFEKLFF.

The chain carries TRBV6-6 and TRBJ2-2, with no clear D. This CDR3 spans 10 amino acids. Germline V gives CDR1 MNHNY, CDR2 SVGAGI (reference sequence). Trimming removed 6 bases at V and 7 bases at J, with 3 bases between. Here the CDR3 reads CASRSGELFF. For the CDR3, the DNA is TGTGCCAGCAGAAGCGGGGAGCTGTTTTTT.

The chain employs TRBV19 and TRBJ2-5; maybe TRBD2 (7 bases). V was shortened by 7 bases and J by 4 bases, with 13 bases between the two germline ends. Germline CDR1 is LNHDA and CDR2 is SQIVND (reference sequence). The CDR3 runs 13 residues. The CDR3 region is CASTVRGGETQYF. CDR3 nucleotide sequence: TGTGCCAGTACGGTGAGGGGGGGAGAGACCCAGTACTTC.

The chain links TRBV6-6 to TRBJ2-3, with D perhaps assigned TRBD1 or TRBD2 (5 bases each). The CDR3 loop spans 15 amino acids. Germline-derived CDR1 and CDR2 are MNHNY and SVGAGI (reference sequence). Trimming left V 2 bases short and J 3 bases short, with 12 bases between. CDR3 sequence (DNA): TGTGCCAGCAGTTACGGGGGAAAGAAGACAGATACGCAGTATTTT. It is translated as CASSYGGKKTDTQYF.

The chain couples TRBV28 to TRBJ1-4; tentatively, D is TRBD1 (6 bases). V was clipped by 6 bases and J by 5 bases, with 16 bases between them. There are 15 residues in the CDR3. CDR1 and CDR2 (germline): MDHEN, SYDVKM. The CDR3 DNA follows: TGTGCCAGCAGGGATGGTACACAGGGAAATGAAAAACTGTTTTTT. It is translated as CASRDGTQGNEKLFF.

This chain links TRBV7-3 with TRBJ2-5; 9 bases map to TRBD2. V was clipped by 5 bases and J by 3 bases; unmatched bases: 1. This CDR3 contains 13 residues. Germline V gene sequence: CDR1 SGHTA, CDR2 FQGTGA. The CDR3: CASSGLAKETQYF. As DNA, the CDR3 is TGTGCCAGCAGCGGACTAGCGAAAGAGACCCAGTACTTC.

The rearrangement joins TRBV6-6 to TRBJ1-2; no firm D call. V gave up 8 bases and J gave up 8 bases, with 12 bases separating them. The CDR3 is made up of 11 amino acids. Germline V gene lookup returns CDR1 MNHNY and CDR2 SVGAGI (reference sequence). CDR3 loop: CASFGVIGYTF. CDR3 coding DNA: TGTGCCAGCTTCGGGGTAATAGGCTACACCTTC.

This clone came up once. This chain joins TRBV6-6 and TRBJ1-6; no clear D gene. CDR1 MNHNY and CDR2 SVGAGI come from the germline V gene (reference sequence). The CDR3 has 13 amino acids. V was pared by 1 base and J by 10 bases, with 8 bases between. For the CDR3, the DNA is TGTGCCAGCAGTTACTTGAACGGCTCACCCCTCCACTTT. Its protein is CASSYLNGSPLHF.

Here the CDR3 DNA reads TGTGCCAGTAGGAGGGGGCCTGAAGCTTTCTTT. Encoded protein: CASRRGPEAFF. This rearrangement joins TRBV19 to TRBJ1-1, with TRBD1 matching over 7 bases. CDR1 LNHDA and CDR2 SQIVND come from the germline V gene (reference sequence). CDR3 length: 11 residues. Trimming at V came to 6 bases and at J to 6 bases, leaving 1 base not matched to a gene.

The chain has TRBV14 and TRBJ1-1; TRBD1 matches at 7 bases. From germline, CDR1 is SGHDN and CDR2 FVKESK. The CDR3 has 13 residues. V gave up 1 base and J gave up 7 bases; unmatched junction bases: 3. CDR3 in DNA: TGTGCCAGCAGCCAAGTAGGGGGCCTTGAAGCTTTCTTT. The encoded protein is CASSQVGGLEAFF.

The chain is built from TRBV19 and TRBJ2-7, with D perhaps being TRBD1 or TRBD2 (5 bases each). Per germline, CDR1 LNHDA and CDR2 SQIVND (reference sequence). V was pared by 5 bases and J by 2 bases, with 16 bases between. The CDR3 is 15 residues long. CDR3 loop: CASSDRGRVAYEQYF. Written as DNA, the CDR3 is TGTGCCAGTAGTGATCGGGGACGTGTAGCCTACGAGCAGTACTTC. The whole variable domain, filled in from reference TRBV19 and TRBJ2-7, reads DGGITQSPKYLFRKEGQNVTLSCEQNLNHDAMYWYRQDPGQGLRLIYYSQIVNDFQKGDIAEGYSVSREKKESFPLTVTSAQKNPTAFYLCASSDRGRVAYEQYFGPGTRLTVT.

The chain uses TRBV9 and TRBJ2-7, with 8 bases aligning to TRBD1. The V segment lost 3 bases and the J segment 5 bases; nucleotides outside the gene matches: 7. This CDR3 has 14 residues. Germline V gene lookup returns CDR1 SGDLS and CDR2 YYNGEE. The CDR3 sequence is CASSASDRVHEQYF. The DNA for the CDR3 is TGTGCCAGCAGCGCGTCGGACAGGGTCCACGAGCAGTACTTC. Full variable domain (rest looked up from reference TRBV9 and TRBJ2-7): DSGVTQTPKHLITATGQRVTLRCSPRSGDLSVYWYQQSLDQGLQFLIQYYNGEERAKGNILERFSAQQFPDLHSELNLSSLELGDSALYFCASSASDRVHEQYFGPGTRLTVT.

V gene TRBV11-3 combines with J gene TRBJ1-1; D is unresolved. V was cut by 0 bases and J by 10 bases, with 9 bases left in between. The CDR3 covers 12 residues. In germline, CDR1 is SGHNT, CDR2 YENEEA. CDR3 loop: CASSLEEGSAFF. The CDR3 region has the DNA TGTGCCAGCAGCTTAGAGGAGGGTTCAGCTTTCTTT.

There are a few counts of this clone. The chain combines TRBV6-5 with TRBJ1-1, with D hard to call. The CDR3 extends over 13 amino acids. V shed 5 bases and J shed 4 bases, with 11 bases lying between them. Germline values: CDR1 MNHEY, CDR2 SVGAGI. In DNA form, the CDR3 reads TGTGCCAGCAGTGCCGACACTGGCACTGAAGCTTTCTTT. Its translation is CASSADTGTEAFF.

The chain combines TRBV28 with TRBJ1-1; D ambiguous. The CDR3 consists of 12 residues. The V end lost 3 bases, the J end lost 5 bases, and 7 bases lay between the germline ends. Germline-derived CDR1 and CDR2 are MDHEN and SYDVKM. CDR3 region: CASSFGRTEAFF. The DNA of the CDR3 is TGTGCCAGCAGTTTCGGGCGAACTGAAGCTTTCTTT.